The entry below describes one T cell receptor (beta chain). Its cognate antigen is unknown. Sequencing libraries made from TCR beta cDNA carried unique molecular identifiers. From roughly 1 to 10 million T cells, about 500,000 cDNA molecules were obtained. TCRdb reprocessed the PCR reads via MiXCR and lists one record per CDR3 protein. This sample carries 150,000 to 200,000 distinct CDR3 sequences, about 32% of them seen once, and the ten largest clones take over 1.2%. Germline CDR1 is SGDLS and CDR2 is YYNGEE. Trimming cost V 10 bases and J 2 bases, with 19 bases left between them. The CDR3 contains 15 residues. The sample is drawn from a study of post-analysis software for immune sequencing data. Turning to the study itself: Recorded disease courses covered relapsing-remitting, secondary progressive and progressive-relapsing multiple sclerosis. Some patients had no subtype annotation.

Whole-study results and caveats: Diversity measured as normalized Chao1 was significantly lower in multiple sclerosis patients than in controls. Controls showed lower frequencies than patients for a handful of TRBV segments, and TRBV5-6, TRBV5-1 and TRBV20-1 were among these.

The TCR was taken from a girl under 18 with multiple sclerosis. The sequenced sample consisted of blood. The V call is TRBV9, the J call TRBJ2-1; D perhaps matches TRBD2 (5 bases). The CDR3 DNA reads as TGTGCCGGTAGCGTAGGTTCCGGGACCTACAATGAGCAGTTCTTC. It encodes CAGSVGSGTYNEQFF.